This T cell receptor beta chain was captured by sequencing in a study of HIV-infected patients and healthy controls. Points from the study as a whole: Significantly higher mean Gini indices appeared in HIV-infected repertoires, possibly reflecting oligoclonality. HIV+ repertoires were severely depleted of MAIT alpha-chain CDR3s, unlike healthy controls. A major limitation was that merely sixteen HIV-infected individuals were processed.

Within the sample, this clonotype is medium-sized. Its antigen is not identified. No cell fractionation was done, so the repertoire covers all unsorted peripheral blood T cells. Alpha and beta constant-region primers primed reverse transcription of 400 to 650 ng RNA. Using multiplexing indices, alpha and beta chain libraries were generated apart by chain-specific third strand synthesis. Each CDR3 protein is one row after TCRdb ran MiXCR on the 5' RACE reads. The sample lists 8,500 to 11,000 distinct CDR3 sequences, approximately 8% seen once, with roughly 3.4% in the top ten. Trimming pared 4 bases from V and 1 base from J, leaving 15 bases between. The CDR3 length is 16 residues. The V gene's germline CDR1 is SGHTS and CDR2 YDEGEE.

The receptor was derived from an adult in good health. The chain links TRBV5-8 to TRBJ1-5; tentatively, D is TRBD1 (5 bases). The sequencing sample was made of blood. The CDR3: CASSRLPSGSNQPQHF. The CDR3 DNA is TGTGCCAGCAGCCGACTCCCCTCAGGGAGCAATCAGCCCCAGCATTTT.